The 6 T cell receptor beta chains below come from one sample, sequenced in a study of identical twins. In TCRdb, the 5' RACE reads were re-called with MiXCR into one record per CDR3 protein. The sample shows about 700,000 distinct CDR3 sequences, less than 7% of them seen only once. Sequenced material: naive T cells sorted from blood. The receptors here all came from a man aged 18 to 29 in good health.

At least ten counts were recorded for this clonotype. The chain uses TRBV4-1 and TRBJ1-1, with D unresolved. CDR3 size: 15 residues. Germline values: CDR1 MGHRA, CDR2 YSYEKL. V was trimmed by 4 bases and J by 2 bases, leaving 14 bases between them. The CDR3 reads CASSRAWTSNTEAFF. The CDR3 nucleotides read TGCGCCAGCAGCCGCGCATGGACTTCAAACACTGAAGCTTTCTTT.

This clonotype was picked up a small number of times. The CDR3, as DNA: TGTGCCAGCACTGTCGAAGCTTATCAGCCCCAGCATTTT. Its translation is CASTVEAYQPQHF. V is TRBV6-1 and J is TRBJ1-5; D uncertain. The germline V and J ends were trimmed by 7 bases and 5 bases, with 12 bases remaining between them. The CDR3 spans 13 residues. The germline gives CDR1 MNHNS, CDR2 SASEGT.

This clonotype was picked up one time. At one end the junction does not follow the germline gene, possibly because of a read error. The V and J genes are TRBV29-1 and TRBJ2-5; 8 bases fit TRBD1. Germline V gene data show CDR1 as SQVTM and CDR2 as ANQGSEA. The CDR3 runs to 13 residues. The CDR3 protein is CSVDPGTGETQNF. Here the CDR3 DNA reads TGCAGCGTTGATCCCGGGACAGGAGAGACCCAGAACTTC.

This clonotype turned up a few times. This chain joins TRBV7-2 and TRBJ2-7; TRBD1 might be the D (6 bases). This CDR3 is built from 16 residues. Germline loops: CDR1 SGHTA, CDR2 FQGNSA. V was trimmed by 4 bases and J by 0 bases, leaving 16 bases between them. CDR3 residues: CASSSSGTSGSYEQYF. The DNA for the CDR3 is TGTGCCAGCAGCTCTTCCGGGACATCAGGCTCCTACGAGCAGTACTTC.

This clonotype was detected many times. The chain uses TRBV29-1 and TRBJ2-1, with D perhaps TRBD1 (6 bases). The CDR3 contains 14 residues. V dropped 6 bases and J dropped 6 bases, with 18 bases sitting between them. Germline lookup yields CDR1 SQVTM and CDR2 ANQGSEA. The CDR3 region has the DNA TGCAGCGTGACAGGCCTGCCCCTCCCCAATGAGCAGTTCTTC. Protein: CSVTGLPLPNEQFF.

This clonotype was seen a few times. V is TRBV5-5 and J is TRBJ2-7; TRBD2 agrees at 7 bases. This CDR3 is built from 15 residues. From germline, CDR1 is SGHKS and CDR2 YYEKEE (reference sequence). The V segment lost 5 bases and the J segment 1 base; nucleotides outside the gene matches: 9. The CDR3 is CASSPRVAGSYEQYF. For the CDR3, the DNA is TGTGCCAGCAGTCCCCGGGTAGCGGGTTCCTACGAGCAGTACTTC.